Listed here are 22 T cell receptor beta chains from one sample, sequenced in a study of cytomegalovirus exposure and HLA in healthy donors. Primers for the PCR totalled 60 Vbeta and 13 Jbeta. TCRdb's table, derived via immunoSEQ multiplex PCR, lists solely in-frame clones and lacks some. The sample's table shows around 70,000 clones. Source material: PBMCs. Source of these receptors: a man between 35 and 55 years old in good health and CMV-seronegative.

V and J are TRBV2 and TRBJ1-5; D is ambiguous. The CDR3 is made up of 14 amino acids. V dropped 4 bases and J dropped 9 bases, with 16 bases sitting between them. The V gene's germline CDR1 is SNHLY and CDR2 FYNNEI. CDR3 loop: CASSVVGGDLPQHF. DNA of the CDR3: TGTGCCAGCAGTGTGGTGGGCGGGGATCTGCCCCAGCATTTT.

The chain links TRBV29-1 to TRBJ2-2; 7 bases match TRBD1. The CDR3 length is 14 residues. V shed 2 bases, J shed 8 bases, and the junction held 8 bases outside the gene matches. Germline loops: CDR1 SQVTM, CDR2 ANQGSEA. CDR3 bases: TGCAGCGTTGAAAGGATCTCAGGGGGAGGGGAGCTGTTTTTT. Amino acid sequence: CSVERISGGGELFF.

Written as DNA, the CDR3 is TGTGCCAGCAGCATGGGCCCTAACTATGGCTACACCTTC. It is translated as CASSMGPNYGYTF. The J gene is TRBJ1-2, the V gene TRBV9, with D unresolved. Trimming shortened V by 4 bases and J by 0 bases, and 7 bases separated the two germline ends. This CDR3 contains 13 residues. The germline CDR1 and CDR2 sequences are SGDLS and YYNGEE.

The chain uses TRBV30 and TRBJ1-6; D uncertain. Trimming took 2 bases from V and 12 from J, leaving 14 bases between them. This CDR3 has 13 residues. Germline CDR1 GTSNPN, CDR2 SVGIG (reference sequence). Here the CDR3 DNA reads TGTGCCTGGAGTCCCTTTGAGAGGGTACCCCTCCACTTT. It yields the protein CAWSPFERVPLHF.

V usage is TRBV9 and J usage is TRBJ2-1, with 11 bases matching TRBD1. The germline CDR1 and CDR2 sequences are SGDLS and YYNGEE. J was trimmed by 8 bases and V by 5 bases; bases with no gene match: 9. This CDR3 is 15 amino acids long. CDR3: CASSEPGQGGYEQFF. For the CDR3, the DNA is TGTGCCAGCAGTGAACCGGGACAGGGGGGCTATGAGCAGTTCTTC.

This rearrangement joins TRBV7-2 to TRBJ2-1, with TRBD2 identical over 11 bases. The germline CDR1 and CDR2 sequences are SGHTA and FQGNSA. Trimming removed 2 bases from V and 8 bases from J; junction bases left unmatched: 5. The CDR3 sequence is 15 residues long. The CDR3 reads CASSLIAGGLDEQFF. The CDR3 region has the DNA TGTGCCAGCAGCTTAATAGCGGGGGGGCTCGATGAGCAGTTCTTC.

The rearrangement links TRBV19 to TRBJ1-5, with 11 bases aligning to TRBD1. V trimming: 6 bases; J trimming: 6 bases; junction bases outside the gene matches: 7. From germline, CDR1 is LNHDA and CDR2 SQIVND (reference sequence). The CDR3 loop spans 15 amino acids. The CDR3 coding sequence is TGTGCCAGTAGGGACAGGGGGCGGTCTGGTCAGCCCCAGCATTTT. Translating it yields CASRDRGRSGQPQHF.

The CDR3 spells CASSLRREGNSPLHF. The CDR3 DNA follows: TGCGCCAGCAGCCTTCGCCGGGAGGGAAATTCACCCCTCCACTTT. The V and J genes are TRBV4-3 and TRBJ1-6, with no clear D. The germline CDR1 and CDR2 sequences are LGHNA and YSLEER. CDR3 length: 15 amino acids. Trimming shortened V by 4 bases and J by 7 bases, and 14 bases separated the two germline ends.

This rearrangement joins TRBV18 to TRBJ1-4, with a possible D match to TRBD1 (5 bases). In germline, CDR1 is KGHSH, CDR2 LQKENI. The CDR3 extends over 15 amino acids. V was cut by 5 bases and J by 5 bases, with 15 bases left in between. The DNA of the CDR3 is TGTGCCAGCTCATCTTCTCAGGGAAGGAATGAAAAACTGTTTTTT. This sequence encodes CASSSSQGRNEKLFF. Together with reference TRBV18 and TRBJ1-4, the CDR3 gives the full variable domain: NAGVMQNPRHLVRRRGQEARLRCSPMKGHSHVYWYRQLPEEGLKFMVYLQKENIIDESGMPKERFSAEFPKEGPSILRIQQVVRGDSAAYFCASSSSQGRNEKLFFGSGTQLSVL.

The chain uses TRBV27 and TRBJ1-1; a possible D gene is TRBD1 (5 bases). Trimming pared 11 bases from V and 0 bases from J, leaving 13 bases between. The CDR3 spans 13 residues. Germline V gene data show CDR1 as MNHEY and CDR2 as SMNVEV (reference sequence). CDR3 amino acids: CAPMGLLNTEAFF. The DNA of the CDR3 is TGTGCCCCAATGGGGCTATTGAACACTGAAGCTTTCTTT.

The chain uses TRBV7-9 and TRBJ2-7; 7 bases are shared with TRBD1. V was pared by 0 bases and J by 0 bases, with 2 bases of the junction left unmatched. This CDR3 region has 15 residues. Per germline, CDR1 SEHNR and CDR2 FQNEAQ (reference sequence). CDR3 sequence: CASSLAGTDSYEQYF. As DNA, the CDR3 is TGTGCCAGCAGCTTAGCCGGGACAGACTCCTACGAGCAGTACTTC.

This chain links TRBV5-5 with TRBJ1-5; D unclear. V dropped 4 bases and J dropped 8 bases, with 10 bases sitting between them. The CDR3 is 12 residues long. CDR1 and CDR2 (germline): SGHKS, YYEKEE (reference sequence). The chain's CDR3 is CASSHAGEPQHF. CDR3 DNA sequence: TGTGCCAGCAGCCATGCCGGGGAGCCCCAGCATTTT.

The chain joins TRBV7-2 to TRBJ1-1; TRBD1 might be the D (5 bases). This CDR3 is 15 amino acids long. Germline V gene data show CDR1 as SGHTA and CDR2 as FQGNSA. The V end lost 3 bases, the J end lost 0 bases, and 11 bases lay between the germline ends. Here the CDR3 DNA reads TGTGCCAGCAGCTTTGGGCGGGGCGTGAACACTGAAGCTTTCTTT. It yields the protein CASSFGRGVNTEAFF.

This chain links TRBV7-2 with TRBJ2-5, with 9 bases aligning to TRBD2. TRBJ2-7 explains the end of the DNA better; the J call may be wrong. CDR1 is SGHTA, CDR2 FQGNSA, per germline. This CDR3 has 15 residues. The CDR3 spells CASSLSWTSVDEQYF. Here the CDR3 DNA reads TGTGCCAGCAGCTTATCGTGGACTAGCGTAGACGAGCAGTACTTC.

The rearrangement joins TRBV7-6 to TRBJ2-3; 9 nucleotides align to TRBD2. The CDR3 runs 16 residues. Germline-derived CDR1 and CDR2 are SGHVS and FNYEAQ. J was trimmed by 8 bases and V by 0 bases; bases with no gene match: 9. CDR3 coding DNA: TGTGCCAGCAGCTTAGCGGCTAGCGGGGCCCCCGTTACGCAGTATTTT. Amino acids: CASSLAASGAPVTQYF. The whole variable domain, filled in from reference TRBV7-6 and TRBJ2-3, reads GAGVSQSPRYKVTKRGQDVALRCDPISGHVSLYWYRQALGQGPEFLTYFNYEAQQDKSGLPNDRFSAERPEGSISTLTIQRTEQRDSAMYRCASSLAASGAPVTQYFGPGTRLTVL.

V and J are TRBV7-9 and TRBJ2-1; D remains unclear. The length of the CDR3 is 10 residues. From germline, CDR1 is SEHNR and CDR2 FQNEAQ (reference sequence). Trimming took off 6 bases at V and 8 bases at J, with 5 bases between the two ends. Here the CDR3 DNA reads TGTGCCAGCAGGAGAGATGAGCAGTTCTTC. This codes for CASRRDEQFF. Together with reference TRBV7-9 and TRBJ2-1, the CDR3 gives the full variable domain: DTGVSQNPRHKITKRGQNVTFRCDPISEHNRLYWYRQTLGQGPEFLTYFQNEAQLEKSRLLSDRFSAERPKGSFSTLEIQRTEQGDSAMYLCASRRDEQFFGPGTRLTVL.

V and J are TRBV30 and TRBJ2-7, with TRBD1 matching over 9 bases. Trimming cost V 3 bases and J 2 bases; bases outside gene matches: 5. The germline CDR1 and CDR2 sequences are GTSNPN and SVGIG (reference sequence). The CDR3 is 14 residues long. The CDR3, as DNA: TGTGCCTGGAGCCAACAGGGGGCGGCCTACGAGCAGTACTTC. This gives the protein CAWSQQGAAYEQYF.

The rearrangement uses TRBV10-2 and TRBJ2-7, with D tentatively TRBD2 (7 bases). Germline V gives CDR1 WSHSY, CDR2 SAAADI. With 2 bases removed from V and 2 bases from J, the gap between germline ends came to 19 bases. This CDR3 region has 17 residues. DNA for the CDR3: TGCGCCAGCAGTGAGCCCAAGGGGGGGGGTGTCGCCTACGAGCAGTACTTC. Translated, it gives CASSEPKGGGVAYEQYF.

The V gene is TRBV13, the J gene TRBJ2-4; 9 bases align to TRBD2. The CDR3 has 13 residues. V gave up 3 bases and J gave up 7 bases; unmatched junction bases: 1. Germline CDR1 PRHDT, CDR2 FYEKMQ (reference sequence). This CDR3 reads CASSLTSGNIQYF. The CDR3 DNA is TGTGCCAGCAGCTTGACTAGCGGTAACATTCAGTACTTC. Using reference TRBV13 and TRBJ2-4 for the parts outside the CDR3, the full variable domain is AAGVIQSPRHLIKEKRETATLKCYPIPRHDTVYWYQQGPGQDPQFLISFYEKMQSDKGSIPDRFSAQQFSDYHSELNMSSLELGDSALYFCASSLTSGNIQYFGAGTRLSVL.

V and J are TRBV2 and TRBJ1-1; D remains unclear. Trimming removed 5 bases at V and 4 bases at J, with 11 bases between. This CDR3 contains 13 residues. Per germline, CDR1 SNHLY and CDR2 FYNNEI. In DNA, the CDR3 is TGTGCCAGCAGTACCGAGCGGAGCACTGAAGCTTTCTTT. It codes for CASSTERSTEAFF.

CDR3 DNA: TGTGCCAGCAGTTACTCGGCGGGAGCTGGGGAGCAGTACTTC. This translates into CASSYSAGAGEQYF. The chain recombines TRBV6-5 with TRBJ2-7; 7 bases agree with TRBD2. The CDR3 consists of 14 residues. Germline values: CDR1 MNHEY, CDR2 SVGAGI. V shed 0 bases, J shed 7 bases, and the junction held 6 bases outside the gene matches.

The rearrangement links TRBV5-3 to TRBJ2-3; D perhaps matches TRBD2 (5 bases). TRBV5-3 is given ORF status, its function remaining uncertain. Trimming took 4 bases from V and 5 from J, leaving 23 bases between them. This CDR3 contains 17 residues. CDR3 in amino acids: CARSDPSRVLAGDTQYF. Written as DNA, the CDR3 is TGTGCCAGAAGCGACCCGTCGCGGGTCCTTGCCGGAGATACGCAGTATTTT.